Below, 19 T cell receptor beta chains from the same sample are listed, as sequenced in a study of cytomegalovirus exposure and HLA in healthy donors. Profiling relied on immunoSEQ multiplex PCR, and the TCRdb table lists in-frame clones only, not all of them. The sample lists under 200,000 clones; approximately 87% were seen once. Sequencing input: PBMCs. These receptors were taken from a woman younger than 45 in good health and CMV-seronegative.

The chain has TRBV29-1 and TRBJ2-5; D unclear. Germline V gene data show CDR1 as SQVTM and CDR2 as ANQGSEA. There are 13 residues in the CDR3. Trimming left V 4 bases short and J 10 bases short, with 19 bases between. The CDR3 here is CSVGGWARAVQYF. The CDR3 DNA reads as TGCAGCGTTGGAGGCTGGGCCCGAGCCGTCCAGTACTTC.

This chain links TRBV6-5 with TRBJ1-3; D remains ambiguous. The CDR3 extends over 16 amino acids. Germline CDR1 reads MNHEY; CDR2 reads SVGAGI. Trimming removed 0 bases at V and 2 bases at J, with 11 bases between. The CDR3 is CASSYSIRAAGNTIYF. The CDR3 DNA reads as TGTGCCAGCAGTTACTCGATTCGGGCAGCTGGAAACACCATATATTTT.

This clone has just one count. V is TRBV6-1 and J is TRBJ1-3; maybe TRBD1 (6 bases). Germline-derived CDR1 and CDR2 are MNHNS and SASEGT. V dropped 7 bases and J dropped 5 bases, with 18 bases sitting between them. This CDR3 has 15 amino acids. The CDR3 coding sequence is TGTGCCAGCACACTGGGACACGGAGGAAGAAACACCATATATTTT. Protein product: CASTLGHGGRNTIYF.

The V and J genes are TRBV7-2 and TRBJ2-1, with 8 positions matching TRBD2. The CDR3 totals 14 residues. The V gene end was trimmed by 5 bases and the J gene end by 5 bases; junction bases not matched to a gene: 5. Germline V gene sequence: CDR1 SGHTA, CDR2 FQGNSA. The CDR3 region has the DNA TGTGCCAGCAGCCCACGGACTAGCCACAATGAGCAGTTCTTC. This encodes CASSPRTSHNEQFF.

The chain has TRBV27 and TRBJ2-1; D may be TRBD2 (6 bases). CDR1 is MNHEY and CDR2 is SMNVEV in the germline V gene (reference sequence). This CDR3 region has 15 residues. Trimming cost V 7 bases and J 2 bases, with 15 bases left between them. The CDR3 sequence: CASTVGGKPYNEQFF. Written as DNA, the CDR3 is TGTGCCAGCACGGTTGGGGGGAAGCCCTACAATGAGCAGTTCTTC.

CDR3 amino acids: CASSLDSGTGGYEQYF. DNA of the CDR3: TGCGCCAGCAGCTTGGATTCCGGGACAGGGGGCTACGAGCAGTACTTC. The chain carries TRBV5-1 and TRBJ2-7, with TRBD1 matching over 11 bases. V shed 0 bases and J 3 bases; nucleotides not matched to a gene: 5. Germline-derived CDR1 and CDR2 are SGHRS and YFSETQ. This CDR3 is built from 16 residues.

This sequence joins TRBV29-1 and TRBJ1-2; the D gene is possibly TRBD1 (6 bases). Germline V gives CDR1 SQVTM, CDR2 ANQGSEA. Trimming shortened V by 2 bases and J by 1 base, and 8 bases separated the two germline ends. This CDR3 comprises 13 residues. The CDR3: CSVENRVNYGYTF. The CDR3 nucleotides read TGCAGCGTTGAAAACAGGGTTAACTATGGCTACACCTTC.

The chain employs TRBV14 and TRBJ2-7, with D tentatively TRBD1 (6 bases). The CDR3 length is 15 residues. The V end was cut by 0 bases, the J end by 7 bases, with 16 bases between. The germline CDR1 and CDR2 sequences are SGHDN and FVKESK. The CDR3 spells CASSQDASGTREQYF. The CDR3 nucleotides read TGTGCCAGCAGCCAAGACGCCAGTGGGACAAGAGAGCAGTACTTC.

The chain is built from TRBV29-1 and TRBJ2-4; the D gene is possibly TRBD2 (5 bases). The CDR3 covers 14 residues. The V and J ends lost 5 bases and 5 bases respectively, with 16 bases between them. CDR1 and CDR2 (germline): SQVTM, ANQGSEA. DNA of the CDR3: TGCAGCGTTCGAGGGCCGGAGGTGGAAAACATTCAGTACTTC. Protein product: CSVRGPEVENIQYF.

This clone was observed a few times. CDR3 region: CASSLTGPKNIQYF. CDR3 in DNA: TGTGCCAGCAGCTTAACAGGGCCCAAAAACATTCAGTACTTC. V usage is TRBV7-2 and J usage is TRBJ2-4, with D maybe TRBD1 (6 bases). The length of the CDR3 is 14 residues. Germline CDR1 SGHTA, CDR2 FQGNSA. Trimming took 2 bases from V and 2 from J, leaving 7 bases between them.

In its sample, this clone was seen once. The chain combines TRBV30 with TRBJ2-7, with D unresolved. Trimming took 2 bases from V and 5 from J, leaving 13 bases between them. Germline V lookup: CDR1 GTSNPN, CDR2 SVGIG (reference sequence). CDR3 length equals 13 residues. CDR3 bases: TGTGCCTGGAGTTTAGGGAATTCGGACGAGCAGTACTTC. This encodes CAWSLGNSDEQYF.

This chain uses TRBV6-6 with TRBJ1-2, with 7 bases aligning to TRBD1. V dropped 4 bases and J dropped 5; count of bases not matched to a gene: 10. Germline CDR1 and CDR2: MNHNY and SVGAGI (reference sequence). The CDR3 totals 15 residues. The DNA for the CDR3 is TGTGCCAGCAGTTTACAGGATGCAGGGGGGTATGGCTACACCTTC. The encoded protein is CASSLQDAGGYGYTF.

V and J are TRBV4-1 and TRBJ2-1, with 8 bases fitting TRBD2. V lost 9 bases to trimming and J lost 3 bases; unmatched junction nucleotides: 7. The CDR3 runs 14 residues. Germline CDR1 reads MGHRA; CDR2 reads YSYEKL. The chain's CDR3 is CASQPGLDYNEQFF. In nucleotides, the CDR3 is TGCGCCAGTCAACCGGGACTAGACTACAATGAGCAGTTCTTC.

This chain connects TRBV2 to TRBJ1-1; TRBD1 matches 12 bases. V shed 6 bases, J shed 6 bases, and the junction held 5 bases outside the gene matches. The germline V gene encodes CDR1 SNHLY and CDR2 FYNNEI. The CDR3 extends over 14 amino acids. DNA of the CDR3: TGTGCCAGCAGGAGGGGACAGGGGGCTTCTGAAGCTTTCTTT. Translating gives CASRRGQGASEAFF.

The CDR3 region is CASSARTGWDYEQYF. The CDR3 coding sequence is TGTGCCAGCAGCGCAAGGACAGGTTGGGACTACGAGCAGTACTTC. This chain links TRBV21-1 with TRBJ2-7; the table's D gene call, TRBD1, was not cross checked with the DNA. TRBV21-1 is a pseudogene locus. The CDR3 spans 15 residues.

The chain carries TRBV27 and TRBJ2-3; TRBD2 matches 9 bases. The CDR3 is 18 amino acids. CDR1 and CDR2 from the germline V gene are MNHEY and SMNVEV (reference sequence). V lost 2 bases to trimming and J lost 2 bases; unmatched junction nucleotides: 11. For the CDR3, the DNA is TGTGCCAGCAGTTTAGGGCCCTCGGGCGGGAGGGCCACAGATACGCAGTATTTT. Its protein product is CASSLGPSGGRATDTQYF.

The V gene is TRBV7-2, the J gene TRBJ1-2; 8 bases are a match to TRBD1. The CDR3 has 13 amino acids. V trimming: 5 bases; J trimming: 5 bases; junction bases outside the gene matches: 4. Germline V CDR1 and CDR2: SGHTA, FQGNSA. The CDR3 loop is CASSPGQEYGYTF. The DNA for the CDR3 is TGTGCCAGCAGCCCGGGACAGGAATATGGCTACACCTTC.

The genes are TRBV6-5 and TRBJ1-5; D is uncertain. V shed 5 bases and J shed 4 bases, with 9 bases lying between them. Germline V gives CDR1 MNHEY, CDR2 SVGAGI. This CDR3 region has 13 residues. CDR3 in DNA: TGTGCCAGCAGTCCTCGGGGTAATCAGCCCCAGCATTTT. Amino acid sequence: CASSPRGNQPQHF.

This chain uses TRBV30 with TRBJ2-7; the D gene is possibly TRBD1 (6 bases). The CDR3 extends over 12 amino acids. Germline CDR1 reads GTSNPN; CDR2 reads SVGIG (reference sequence). Trimming took off 5 bases at V and 2 bases at J, with 10 bases between the two ends. The CDR3: CAWDDRTYEQYF. The CDR3 DNA reads TGTGCCTGGGACGACAGGACCTACGAGCAGTACTTC.